This entry is about one TCR beta chain. What it binds is not known. With random hexamers, reverse transcription was performed on about 0.45 to 1 ug of RNA. Across 54 Vbeta and 13 Jbeta, TCR beta CDR3 was amplified with immunoSEQ multiplex PCR. In TCRdb, the immunoSEQ multiplex PCR reads were re-called with MiXCR into one record per CDR3 protein. The profile shows around 85,000 distinct CDR3 sequences, over 90% of them singletons. V lost 5 bases, J lost 5 bases, and 8 bases stayed unmatched. The germline gives CDR1 DFQATT, CDR2 SNEGSKA (reference sequence). This CDR3 is 13 amino acids long. This record comes from a study of CD8 T cells in Susac syndrome. About the study: Among sequenced Susac syndrome patients, 5 or 6 had active disease and roughly eight were in remission.

The study, taken as a whole, reports: The study recognized that the number of individuals in its TCR sequencing and HLA analysis was relatively small.

The authors carried out high-throughput sequencing of TCR beta. They applied it to CD8+ and CD4+ T cells obtained from blood. The chain has TRBV20-1 and TRBJ2-5; 7 bases are a match to TRBD1. The TCR sequence derives from a human donor with Susac syndrome. The specimen sequenced was CD8+ T cells from PBMCs. Here the CDR3 DNA reads TGCAGTGCTTTTCAGGGGGAAGGGGAGACCCAGTACTTC. Amino acid sequence: CSAFQGEGETQYF.